A single sample is the source of the 14 T cell receptor beta chains below, sequenced in a study of T-cell reconstitution after alpha-beta-depleted transplantation in children. Researchers prepared the TCRbeta library using unique molecular identifiers, the study reports. TCRdb processed the PCR reads anew with MiXCR; each CDR3 protein has one entry. Of some 500,000 distinct CDR3 sequences in the sample, about 33% are singletons; the top ten hold 2% to 3%. The sequences come from PBMCs from the stem cell graft donor, collected from the stem cell graft. The source of these receptors is a human donor who donated a stem cell graft to a child with aplastic anemia.

The gene calls are TRBV20-1 and TRBJ2-1, with a tentative D call TRBD1 (6 bases). Germline lookup yields CDR1 DFQATT and CDR2 SNEGSKA (reference sequence). V shed 5 bases and J shed 7 bases, with 21 bases lying between them. This CDR3 contains 15 residues. The CDR3 nucleotides read TGCAGTGCTCCCCCACGGCAGGGGTCGTGGAATGAGCAGTTCTTC. It codes for CSAPPRQGSWNEQFF.

This chain connects TRBV10-3 to TRBJ2-3, with 7 bases fitting TRBD2. Losses at the gene ends were 6 bases for V and 0 bases for J; bases not matched to a gene: 6. CDR1 is ENHRY and CDR2 is SYGVKD in the germline V gene. The CDR3 sequence is 15 residues long. CDR3 nucleotides: TGTGCCATCAGCCCTACGGGGGGAAGCACAGATACGCAGTATTTT. This encodes CAISPTGGSTDTQYF.

This clonotype was detected only a few times. This chain uses TRBV10-2 with TRBJ2-1, with D maybe TRBD1 (6 bases). Germline V gives CDR1 WSHSY, CDR2 SAAADI. The CDR3 has 14 residues. V was trimmed by 6 bases and J by 5 bases, leaving 14 bases between them. The CDR3 here is CASRSLEGDNEQFF. The CDR3 DNA reads TGCGCCAGCAGGTCACTAGAGGGGGACAATGAGCAGTTCTTC.

The J gene is TRBJ2-3, the V gene TRBV29-1, with a tentative D call TRBD2 (5 bases). Between the trimmed V and J ends, which lost 3 bases and 2 bases, there was a span of 9 bases. CDR3 length: 13 amino acids. CDR1 SQVTM and CDR2 ANQGSEA come from the germline V gene. CDR3 sequence (DNA): TGCAGCGTTGATGGGGAGATCACAGATACGCAGTATTTT. It yields the protein CSVDGEITDTQYF.

In its sample, this clonotype was seen a few times. V is TRBV5-1 and J is TRBJ1-1, with 7 bases that match TRBD1. J gave up 0 bases and V 5 bases, and 7 bases lay outside the gene matches. Germline assignment: CDR1 SGHRS and CDR2 YFSETQ. CDR3 length: 15 residues. CDR3 bases: TGCGCCAGCAGGGTGACAGGGCCAATGAACACTGAAGCTTTCTTT. This sequence encodes CASRVTGPMNTEAFF. The full variable domain, in which reference TRBV5-1 and TRBJ1-1 provide the parts outside the CDR3, is KAGVTQTPRYLIKTRGQQVTLSCSPISGHRSVSWYQQTPGQGLQFLFEYFSETQRNKGNFPGRFSGRQFSNSRSEMNVSTLELGDSALYLCASRVTGPMNTEAFFGQGTRLTVV.

The rearrangement joins TRBV19 to TRBJ2-1; tentative D call: TRBD1 (5 bases). Trimming removed 5 bases at V and 7 bases at J, with 15 bases between. Germline CDR1 reads LNHDA; CDR2 reads SQIVND (reference sequence). This CDR3 region has 14 residues. The CDR3 loop is CASSPLGVVNEQFF. In nucleotides, the CDR3 is TGTGCCAGTAGTCCCTTAGGGGTCGTAAATGAGCAGTTCTTC.

This clonotype was detected once. The V call is TRBV20-1, the J call TRBJ2-2, with D maybe TRBD2 (6 bases). Germline V gene sequence: CDR1 DFQATT, CDR2 SNEGSKA (reference sequence). The CDR3 is 16 amino acids. The V gene lost 2 bases and the J gene lost 1 base, with 14 bases spanning the gap. The CDR3 region is CSARWPGRENTGELFF. CDR3 sequence (DNA): TGCAGTGCTAGATGGCCGGGGCGGGAGAACACCGGGGAGCTGTTTTTT.

This clonotype was seen at least ten times. The chain employs TRBV5-1 and TRBJ2-3; 8 bases are shared with TRBD1. The germline CDR1 and CDR2 sequences are SGHRS and YFSETQ. With 3 bases clipped from V and 6 bases from J, the junction kept 9 bases outside the gene matches. CDR3 length: 15 residues. CDR3 amino acids: CASSSLGQGMDTQYF. The DNA of the CDR3 is TGCGCCAGCAGCTCCCTCGGACAGGGCATGGATACGCAGTATTTT.

The CDR3 protein is CSAYRGPGPYGYTF. The DNA of the CDR3 is TGCAGTGCCTATCGGGGGCCGGGGCCCTATGGCTACACCTTC. The chain recombines TRBV20-1 with TRBJ1-2; the D gene is possibly TRBD1 (6 bases). The CDR3 is made up of 14 amino acids. V lost 6 bases to trimming and J lost 4 bases, with 18 bases between them. Germline lookup yields CDR1 DFQATT and CDR2 SNEGSKA (reference sequence).

This clonotype came up a few times. The chain joins TRBV7-9 to TRBJ2-1; D assignment may be TRBD1 or TRBD2 (6 bases each). The CDR3 runs 14 residues. CDR1 and CDR2 (germline): SEHNR, FQNEAQ (reference sequence). With 5 bases removed from V and 6 bases from J, the gap between germline ends came to 14 bases. CDR3 sequence reads: CASSPQGGGNEQFF. DNA of the CDR3: TGTGCCAGCAGCCCGCAAGGAGGGGGCAATGAGCAGTTCTTC.

This clonotype came up a few times. This chain connects TRBV6-2 or TRBV6-3 to TRBJ1-3; no reliable D call. This CDR3 has 15 residues. Germline loops: CDR1 MNHEY, CDR2 SVGEGT. V lost 6 bases to trimming and J lost 0 bases, with 12 bases between them. DNA for the CDR3: TGTGCCAGCAGCCCCTCAGGAAGCTCTGGAAACACCATATATTTT. Protein sequence: CASSPSGSSGNTIYF.

This chain uses TRBV28 with TRBJ2-7; 7 bases agree with TRBD2. In germline, CDR1 is MDHEN, CDR2 SYDVKM. This CDR3 has 14 residues. The J segment lost 5 bases and the V segment lost 5 bases, leaving 9 bases of the junction unmatched. The CDR3 loop reads CASSAPTSRHEQYF. The CDR3 region has the DNA TGTGCCAGCAGTGCCCCGACTAGCCGCCACGAGCAGTACTTC.

The chain uses TRBV6-5 and TRBJ1-1; a possible D gene is TRBD1 (6 bases). Trimming left V 7 bases short and J 7 bases short, with 10 bases between. This CDR3 spans 11 amino acids. Germline-derived CDR1 and CDR2 are MNHEY and SVGAGI. The CDR3, as DNA: TGTGCCAGCACCCAGGGGTATGAAGCTTTCTTT. Protein product: CASTQGYEAFF.

There are a few counts of this clonotype. This sequence joins TRBV29-1 and TRBJ2-7, with D hard to call. V lost 4 bases, J lost 5 bases, and 12 bases lay in between. Germline CDR1 reads SQVTM; CDR2 reads ANQGSEA. CDR3 length equals 12 residues. The CDR3 nucleotides read TGCAGCGTTGGCCAGCCTAGGGACGAGCAGTACTTC. As protein: CSVGQPRDEQYF.